The 21 T cell receptor beta chains presented below share a single source sample, sequenced in a study of CD8 T cells in ankylosing spondylitis. Study-wide points: Seemingly characteristic of ankylosing spondylitis blood was a TCR beta motif consisting of about 8 highly homologous variants.

Via MiXCR, TCRdb re-called the 5' RACE reads, giving one row per CDR3 protein. The table includes hundreds of thousands of distinct CDR3 sequences, 10% to 15% detected once. Their antigens are not known. The sequenced sample consisted of blood, either unsorted or a sorted T cell fraction (not recorded which). These receptors all stem from a male donor with ankylosing spondylitis.

This clonotype was counted many times. This chain links TRBV3-1 with TRBJ2-2; D possibly uses TRBD1 or TRBD2 (5 bases each). This CDR3 has 16 residues. CDR1 is LGHDT, CDR2 YNNKEL, per germline (reference sequence). Trimming removed 0 bases at V and 8 bases at J, with 16 bases between. Here the CDR3 reads CASSQELGHTRGELFF. DNA for the CDR3: TGTGCCAGCAGCCAAGAACTAGGACATACCAGGGGGGAGCTGTTTTTT.

There are a few counts of this clonotype. The rearrangement joins TRBV29-1 to TRBJ2-1; no firm D call. V gave up 1 base and J gave up 7 bases, with 8 bases separating them. Germline V gene lookup returns CDR1 SQVTM and CDR2 ANQGSEA. The CDR3 has 12 amino acids. CDR3 residues: CSVEVSINEQFF. The CDR3 DNA sequence: TGCAGCGTTGAAGTGAGTATAAATGAGCAGTTCTTC.

This clonotype has more than one count but fewer than ten. For the CDR3, the DNA is TGTGCCAGCAGTGAAGCGGGGACGCAGTATTTT. Residues: CASSEAGTQYF. J is TRBJ2-3 and V is TRBV2, with D unclear. The V gene's germline CDR1 is SNHLY and CDR2 FYNNEI. Trimming took off 0 bases at V and 9 bases at J, with 4 bases between the two ends. This CDR3 spans 11 amino acids.

This clonotype was observed a handful of times. This chain uses TRBV3-1 with TRBJ2-5, with TRBD2 identical over 7 bases. The CDR3 has 15 residues. Unmatched junction bases numbered 6, after V lost 2 bases and J lost 3 bases. Germline-derived CDR1 and CDR2 are LGHDT and YNNKEL (reference sequence). CDR3 region: CASSQYMAGEETQYF. The CDR3 coding sequence is TGTGCCAGCAGCCAATATATGGCGGGGGAAGAGACCCAGTACTTC.

This clonotype has just a few counts. This sequence joins TRBV20-1 and TRBJ2-3; D might be TRBD1 or TRBD2, each matching 6 bases. Trimming shortened V by 0 bases and J by 7 bases, and 8 bases separated the two germline ends. Germline-derived CDR1 and CDR2 are DFQATT and SNEGSKA (reference sequence). There are 12 residues in the CDR3. CDR3 sequence (DNA): TGCAGTGCTAGAGAGGGGGGCAATACGCAGTATTTT. Amino acids: CSAREGGNTQYF.

This sequence joins TRBV5-1 and TRBJ1-5; 7 nucleotides agree with TRBD1. This CDR3 contains 15 residues. J was trimmed by 3 bases and V by 4 bases; bases with no gene match: 7. Germline V gives CDR1 SGHRS, CDR2 YFSETQ. The CDR3 here is CASSPSGQVNQPQHF. Written as DNA, the CDR3 is TGCGCCAGCAGCCCGAGTGGACAGGTCAATCAGCCCCAGCATTTT.

The rearrangement links TRBV4-1 to TRBJ2-5; maybe TRBD1 (5 bases). CDR1 is MGHRA and CDR2 is YSYEKL in the germline V gene. This CDR3 is built from 15 residues. Trimming cost V 4 bases and J 1 base, with 13 bases left between them. This chain's CDR3 is CASSPRGQIQETQYF. CDR3 bases: TGCGCCAGCAGCCCAAGAGGACAAATCCAAGAGACCCAGTACTTC.

This clonotype was observed a few times. The chain links TRBV5-1 to TRBJ2-4; D is ambiguous. Trimming pared 4 bases from V and 1 base from J, leaving 15 bases between. This CDR3 region has 16 residues. Germline values: CDR1 SGHRS, CDR2 YFSETQ. The CDR3 protein is CASSPTVGYAKNIQYF. CDR3 nucleotide sequence: TGCGCCAGCAGCCCTACCGTAGGGTACGCCAAAAACATTCAGTACTTC. Variable domain in full (rest from reference TRBV5-1 and TRBJ2-4): KAGVTQTPRYLIKTRGQQVTLSCSPISGHRSVSWYQQTPGQGLQFLFEYFSETQRNKGNFPGRFSGRQFSNSRSEMNVSTLELGDSALYLCASSPTVGYAKNIQYFGAGTRLSVL.

The chain combines TRBV5-1 with TRBJ1-2; 9 bases are shared with TRBD1. V was clipped by 1 base and J by 7 bases; unmatched bases: 8. The germline gives CDR1 SGHRS, CDR2 YFSETQ. This CDR3 region has 15 residues. CDR3 sequence reads: CASSLLGTGSSGYTF. CDR3 sequence (DNA): TGCGCCAGCAGCTTGCTTGGGACAGGGTCGTCTGGCTACACCTTC.

The chain combines TRBV20-1 with TRBJ2-3; weak D call: TRBD2 (5 bases). This CDR3 has 14 amino acids. Trimming removed 0 bases at V and 2 bases at J, with 9 bases between. CDR1 DFQATT and CDR2 SNEGSKA come from the germline V gene (reference sequence). The CDR3 DNA reads as TGCAGTGCTAGAGACAGGAGGAACACAGATACGCAGTATTTT. As protein: CSARDRRNTDTQYF.

There are a few counts of this clonotype. This chain joins TRBV5-6 and TRBJ2-5; 9 nucleotides line up with TRBD2. CDR1 is SGHDT and CDR2 is YYEEEE in the germline V gene. Unmatched junction bases numbered 6, after V lost 4 bases and J lost 2 bases. The CDR3 extends over 15 amino acids. The CDR3, as DNA: TGTGCCAGCAGCATGCCCCTAGCGGGGCAAGAGACCCAGTACTTC. Its protein product is CASSMPLAGQETQYF. The whole variable domain, filled in from reference TRBV5-6 and TRBJ2-5, reads DAGVTQSPTHLIKTRGQQVTLRCSPKSGHDTVSWYQQALGQGPQFIFQYYEEEERQRGNFPDRFSGHQFPNYSSELNVNALLLGDSALYLCASSMPLAGQETQYFGPGTRLLVL.

This chain joins TRBV11-1 and TRBJ1-2, with D possibly TRBD1 on 6 matching bases. Trimming left V 4 bases short and J 5 bases short, with 29 bases between. The length of the CDR3 is 19 residues. Germline V CDR1 and CDR2: SGHAT, FQDESV (reference sequence). CDR3 sequence reads: CASSSPPTGTEWPEYGYTF. As DNA, the CDR3 is TGTGCCAGCAGCTCACCGCCGACAGGAACGGAGTGGCCCGAATATGGCTACACCTTC.

This clonotype was observed a few times. V gene TRBV6-1 combines with J gene TRBJ2-2; tentative D call: TRBD1 (6 bases). Germline values: CDR1 MNHNS, CDR2 SASEGT. V lost 6 bases and J 1 base, leaving 15 bases between the germline ends. The CDR3 runs to 16 residues. The CDR3 DNA sequence: TGTGCCAGCAGACCGCAGGGGACGAAGAACACCGGGGAGCTGTTTTTT. This translates into CASRPQGTKNTGELFF.

This clonotype was counted between two and nine times. The rearrangement links TRBV13 to TRBJ2-1; a weak D match, TRBD2 (5 bases). Germline loops: CDR1 PRHDT, CDR2 FYEKMQ (reference sequence). The CDR3 consists of 14 residues. Trimming stripped 5 bases from V and 4 bases from J, with 12 bases between. The CDR3: CASSKMTKYNEQFF. CDR3 bases: TGTGCCAGCAGCAAAATGACTAAATACAATGAGCAGTTCTTC.

This clonotype occurred a few times. The chain carries TRBV10-3 and TRBJ1-4; no definite D call. The germline gives CDR1 ENHRY, CDR2 SYGVKD. CDR3 length: 13 amino acids. Trimming removed 5 bases at V and 8 bases at J, with 12 bases between. The CDR3: CAISRQEGEKLFF. In DNA, the CDR3 is TGTGCCATCAGTCGACAAGAAGGGGAAAAACTGTTTTTT.

In its sample, this clonotype was seen a few times. This chain joins TRBV18 and TRBJ1-2; the D gene is possibly TRBD1 (5 bases). CDR3 length equals 14 residues. Looked up from germline, CDR1 is KGHSH and CDR2 is LQKENI. With 3 bases removed from V and 2 bases from J, the gap between germline ends came to 10 bases. The CDR3 reads CASSPTTANYGYTF. The DNA of the CDR3 is TGTGCCAGCTCACCGACGACAGCCAACTATGGCTACACCTTC.

The chain employs TRBV29-1 and TRBJ2-3, with D uncertain. This CDR3 region has 12 residues. V gave up 7 bases and J gave up 5 bases, with 13 bases separating them. CDR1 SQVTM and CDR2 ANQGSEA come from the germline V gene. The CDR3 here is CSGSNLGDTQYF. The CDR3 DNA is TGCAGCGGGTCGAACTTGGGAGATACGCAGTATTTT.

This clonotype was seen a few times. V and J are TRBV6-1 and TRBJ2-2; 11 bases are a match to TRBD2. The V gene's germline CDR1 is MNHNS and CDR2 SASEGT. The CDR3 is 18 amino acids. V shed 7 bases, J shed 4 bases, and the junction held 14 bases outside the gene matches. The CDR3 protein is CASTPNSRLAGPTGELFF. The CDR3 DNA is TGTGCCAGCACACCCAACTCCCGACTAGCGGGACCCACCGGGGAGCTGTTTTTT.

This sequence joins TRBV20-1 and TRBJ2-5; D gene unclear. The V gene's germline CDR1 is DFQATT and CDR2 SNEGSKA (reference sequence). The CDR3 sequence is 11 residues long. The CDR3, as DNA: TGCAGCCCTTTGAGAGGAGAGACCCAGTACTTC. Amino acid sequence: CSPLRGETQYF.

This clonotype has more than one count but fewer than ten. V usage is TRBV20-1 and J usage is TRBJ2-4; 9 nucleotides align to TRBD1. V was pared by 6 bases and J by 8 bases, with 8 bases of the junction left unmatched. The CDR3 consists of 13 residues. Germline assignment: CDR1 DFQATT and CDR2 SNEGSKA (reference sequence). The CDR3 DNA reads as TGCAGTGCCTCGACAGGGGGGTTAGACATTCAGTACTTC. Its protein product is CSASTGGLDIQYF.

The rearrangement links TRBV18 to TRBJ2-6; D not certain. V dropped 3 bases and J dropped 3 bases, with 6 bases sitting between them. There are 14 residues in the CDR3. CDR1 is KGHSH, CDR2 LQKENI, per germline. The DNA for the CDR3 is TGTGCCAGCTCACCGGTTGGTGGGGCCAACGTCCTGACTTTC. Its translation is CASSPVGGANVLTF.